The next 27 T cell receptor beta chains were all read from a single sample in a study of T cell repertoires in cytomegalovirus infection. These receptors' antigens are unknown. MiXCR was run by TCRdb on the reads, yielding one entry per CDR3 protein. Of approximately 50,000 distinct CDR3 sequences in the sample, less than 20% were seen once. Sequenced material: CD8+ T cells from cultured PBMCs, taken from culture after CMV antigen stimulation. The receptor set was obtained from a human donor in good health (CMV status not recorded). Some clones in this sample may be carry-over from other donors' samples.

This clonotype was detected many times. The chain couples TRBV7-2 to TRBJ2-6; D may be TRBD1 (6 bases). Germline V gene data show CDR1 as SGHTA and CDR2 as FQGNSA. The CDR3 is 18 residues long. Trimming shortened V by 2 bases and J by 1 base, and 15 bases separated the two germline ends. The CDR3 spells CASSLFVRGASGANVLTF. The CDR3 coding sequence is TGTGCCAGCAGCTTATTTGTCAGGGGCGCGTCTGGGGCCAACGTCCTGACTTTC.

The chain carries TRBV12-3 or TRBV12-4 and TRBJ2-5; D is ambiguous. This CDR3 comprises 14 residues. V was trimmed by 5 bases and J by 2 bases, leaving 12 bases between them. The CDR3 bases are TGTGCCAGCAGTCCCCCTATCCTTCAAGAGACCCAGTACTTC. Residues: CASSPPILQETQYF.

The rearrangement uses TRBV10-3 and TRBJ1-2; D uncertain. This CDR3 comprises 14 residues. The germline V gene encodes CDR1 ENHRY and CDR2 SYGVKD. V gave up 3 bases and J gave up 0 bases, with 8 bases separating them. The CDR3 spells CAISEVGANYGYTF. The CDR3, as DNA: TGTGCCATCAGTGAAGTGGGAGCTAACTATGGCTACACCTTC.

This clonotype came up a few times. This chain links TRBV6-6 with TRBJ1-4; D unclear. CDR3 length: 19 residues. Germline loops: CDR1 MNHNY, CDR2 SVGAGI (reference sequence). The ends were cut back, 2 bases at V and 4 bases at J, with 23 bases in the middle. The CDR3 protein is CASSYPRARPEPFNEKLFF. Written as DNA, the CDR3 is TGTGCCAGCAGTTACCCCCGGGCTAGACCCGAACCTTTTAATGAAAAACTGTTTTTT.

This clonotype was picked up a small number of times. The rearrangement links TRBV6-2 or TRBV6-3 to TRBJ2-7; no definite D call. The CDR3 consists of 12 residues. Germline loops: CDR1 MNHEY, CDR2 SVGEGT. V lost 5 bases to trimming and J lost 2 bases, with 7 bases between them. The CDR3 loop is CASSQQTYEQYF. The CDR3 DNA reads as TGTGCCAGCAGTCAGCAGACCTACGAGCAGTACTTC.

This clonotype was seen a few times. This sequence joins TRBV6-6 and TRBJ1-1, with unresolved D. The CDR3 spans 14 residues. Germline V gene sequence: CDR1 MNHNY, CDR2 SVGAGI (reference sequence). Trimming removed 4 bases from V and 0 bases from J, with 9 bases in between. CDR3 sequence (DNA): TGTGCCAGCAGTTCCCCGGAAGTGAACACTGAAGCTTTCTTT. Protein sequence: CASSSPEVNTEAFF.

This rearrangement joins TRBV7-6 to TRBJ1-2; D unclear. Between the trimmed V and J ends, which lost 1 base and 2 bases, there was a span of 11 bases. CDR1 and CDR2 from the germline V gene are SGHVS and FNYEAQ. This CDR3 spans 15 amino acids. CDR3 in amino acids: CASSLGGRTNYGYTF. CDR3 nucleotide sequence: TGTGCCAGCAGCTTAGGAGGTCGGACCAACTATGGCTACACCTTC.

This sequence joins TRBV14 and TRBJ2-1; D may be TRBD1 or TRBD2 (5 bases each). From germline, CDR1 is SGHDN and CDR2 FVKESK. CDR3 length: 13 amino acids. Trimming shortened V by 1 base and J by 10 bases, and 11 bases separated the two germline ends. The CDR3, as DNA: TGTGCCAGCAGCCAAGGAAGGGGCGGGGAGCAGTTCTTC. As protein: CASSQGRGGEQFF.

This clonotype was seen more than once but under ten times. V is TRBV6-2 or TRBV6-3 and J is TRBJ1-5, with 9 bases matching TRBD1. CDR1 MNHEY and CDR2 SVGEGT come from the germline V gene. Trimming cost V 6 bases and J 1 base; bases outside gene matches: 7. CDR3 size: 16 residues. The DNA for the CDR3 is TGTGCCAGCAGACCACCTGACAGGGGGAGCAATCAGCCCCAGCATTTT. Translating it yields CASRPPDRGSNQPQHF.

V is TRBV7-2 and J is TRBJ2-7, with TRBD2 matching 10 bases. CDR3 length: 16 residues. The trim removed 1 base at V and 5 bases at J, leaving 8 bases unmatched. Germline V gives CDR1 SGHTA, CDR2 FQGNSA. In DNA form, the CDR3 reads TGTGCCAGCAGCTTAGTACCTAGCGGGGGTTCCCACGAGCAGTACTTC. Residues: CASSLVPSGGSHEQYF.

This clonotype was found a few times. The chain is built from TRBV12-3 or TRBV12-4 and TRBJ1-4; tentative D call: TRBD1 (6 bases). V was shortened by 4 bases and J by 4 bases, with 10 bases between the two germline ends. The CDR3 length is 14 residues. CDR3: CASSYREDNEKLFF. DNA for the CDR3: TGTGCCAGCAGTTACAGGGAGGATAATGAAAAACTGTTTTTT.

The chain employs TRBV11-2 and TRBJ1-2, with D uncertain. This CDR3 is 13 amino acids long. CDR1 is SGHAT and CDR2 is FQNNGV in the germline V gene. V was trimmed by 4 bases and J by 3 bases, leaving 9 bases between them. The CDR3 DNA follows: TGTGCCAGCAGCTCACCGGAAGACTATGGCTACACCTTC. Its protein product is CASSSPEDYGYTF.

This sequence joins TRBV10-3 and TRBJ1-1; unclear D gene. Germline loops: CDR1 ENHRY, CDR2 SYGVKD. The CDR3 is 15 residues long. V lost 6 bases, J lost 5 bases, and 19 bases lay in between. The DNA of the CDR3 is TGTGCCATCAGCGCGATACGGGGAGGAGGGACTGAAGCTTTCTTT. Amino acids: CAISAIRGGGTEAFF.

Turning to this clonotype: Since the CDR3 does not end with the conserved phenylalanine or tryptophan, this likely comes from a read error. The V and J genes are TRBV6-5 and TRBJ2-6; a possible D gene is TRBD1 (6 bases). Trimming stripped 5 bases from V and 4 bases from J, with 12 bases between. CDR1 is MNHEY and CDR2 is SVGAGI in the germline V gene. The CDR3 is made up of 15 amino acids. The CDR3 loop is CASSPGQTGANVLTL. The CDR3 DNA follows: TGTGCCAGCAGTCCCGGACAGACGGGGGCCAACGTCCTGACTTTA.

Remarks on this clonotype: A read error may produce the germline difference seen at one junction end. The V call is TRBV30, the J call TRBJ2-7; tentatively, D is TRBD1 or TRBD2 (6 bases each). The CDR3 has 16 residues. Germline assignment: CDR1 GTSNPN and CDR2 SVGIG (reference sequence). CDR3 sequence (DNA): TGTGCCTGGACTGCTAACCAGGCGGGACACTCCTTCGAGCAGTACTTC. Protein product: CAWTANQAGHSFEQYF.

The chain combines TRBV7-9 with TRBJ1-2, with D unresolved. V was shortened by 5 bases and J by 7 bases, with 14 bases between the two germline ends. CDR1 and CDR2 from the germline V gene are SEHNR and FQNEAQ (reference sequence). There are 13 residues in the CDR3. CDR3 protein: CASSPADAGGYTF. CDR3 nucleotide sequence: TGTGCCAGCAGCCCCGCCGACGCGGGTGGCTACACCTTC.

In this sample, this clonotype turned up a few times. The chain couples TRBV30 to TRBJ1-2; D remains ambiguous. The V end was cut by 3 bases, the J end by 1 base, with 12 bases between. This CDR3 contains 14 residues. The germline CDR1 and CDR2 sequences are GTSNPN and SVGIG (reference sequence). CDR3 DNA sequence: TGTGCCTGGAGGGAAGTCCCAGTTAACTATGGCTACACCTTC. Amino acids: CAWREVPVNYGYTF.

Only a few counts were recorded for this clonotype. This rearrangement joins TRBV4-1 to TRBJ2-7; 7 bases agree with TRBD2. Trimming removed 0 bases from V and 3 bases from J; junction bases left unmatched: 8. The CDR3 runs to 16 residues. The V gene's germline CDR1 is MGHRA and CDR2 YSYEKL. The DNA for the CDR3 is TGCGCCAGCAGCCAAGATGCCGCGGGGGTTAACTACGAGCAGTACTTC. Its translation: CASSQDAAGVNYEQYF.

The chain has TRBV6-2 or TRBV6-3 and TRBJ1-6, with D perhaps matching TRBD1 (5 bases). The V gene lost 8 bases and the J gene lost 7 bases, with 15 bases spanning the gap. The CDR3 sequence is 14 residues long. From germline, CDR1 is MNHEY and CDR2 SVGEGT. In nucleotides, the CDR3 is TGTGCCAGCTGGGACGGTATGACAAATTCACCCCTCCACTTT. Protein sequence: CASWDGMTNSPLHF.

The chain links TRBV7-6 to TRBJ2-2; TRBD1 agrees at 10 bases. Trimming at V came to 2 bases and at J to 4 bases, leaving 1 base not matched to a gene. CDR1 is SGHVS and CDR2 is FNYEAQ in the germline V gene. The length of the CDR3 is 15 residues. CDR3 residues: CASSLWTGGTGELFF. In DNA, the CDR3 is TGTGCCAGCAGCTTATGGACAGGGGGCACCGGGGAGCTGTTTTTT.

This chain uses TRBV7-9 with TRBJ2-1; D is tentatively TRBD1 or TRBD2 (5 bases each). V was shortened by 5 bases and J by 0 bases, with 14 bases between the two germline ends. CDR1 is SEHNR and CDR2 is FQNEAQ in the germline V gene (reference sequence). The CDR3 has 16 amino acids. In DNA form, the CDR3 reads TGTGCCAGCAGCACCCCGGGACGCCCCTCCTACAATGAGCAGTTCTTC. Its protein is CASSTPGRPSYNEQFF.

This clonotype was seen many times. The chain employs TRBV7-8 and TRBJ1-6; unclear D gene. The V gene's germline CDR1 is SGHVS and CDR2 FQNEAQ. The CDR3 is 17 residues long. V was shortened by 1 base and J by 0 bases, with 10 bases between the two germline ends. CDR3 residues: CASSLERSSSYNSPLHF. The CDR3 DNA reads TGTGCCAGCAGCTTAGAGAGGTCGAGCTCCTATAATTCACCCCTCCACTTT.

This CDR3 reads CASSLKGADEKLFF. In nucleotides, the CDR3 is TGTGCCAGCAGTTTGAAGGGGGCGGATGAAAAACTGTTTTTT. The chain combines TRBV12-3 or TRBV12-4 with TRBJ1-4; 7 nucleotides agree with TRBD1. V lost 3 bases to trimming and J lost 6 bases; unmatched junction nucleotides: 4. The CDR3 sequence is 14 residues long.

The V and J genes are TRBV6-5 and TRBJ1-2; D gene unclear. V lost 6 bases, J lost 1 base, and 12 bases lay in between. The CDR3 contains 14 residues. Per germline, CDR1 MNHEY and CDR2 SVGAGI. The CDR3 region is CASSLTMDNYGYTF. CDR3 nucleotide sequence: TGTGCCAGCAGCCTGACAATGGATAACTATGGCTACACCTTC.

Turning to this clonotype: In this CDR3 the conserved last residue, phenylalanine or tryptophan, is missing, so a read error is likely. This chain joins TRBV7-2 and TRBJ1-4; D not certain. The CDR3 runs 14 residues. The germline CDR1 and CDR2 sequences are SGHTA and FQGNSA. V lost 3 bases and J 8 bases, leaving 13 bases between the germline ends. CDR3 sequence: CASSLYLSREKLFL. Written as DNA, the CDR3 is TGTGCCAGCAGCTTGTATCTCTCGCGGGAAAAACTGTTTTTA.

The genes are TRBV12-3 or TRBV12-4 and TRBJ1-6; 7 bases are a match to TRBD1. Trimming at V came to 5 bases and at J to 7 bases, leaving 11 bases not matched to a gene. The CDR3 is 16 amino acids. CDR3 in DNA: TGTGCCAGCAGTCCCGCGTGGACAGGCTCAAATTCACCCCTCCACTTT. This sequence encodes CASSPAWTGSNSPLHF.

This clonotype turned up a few times. The chain combines TRBV7-2 with TRBJ2-6; no clear D. Trimming took 3 bases from V and 0 from J, leaving 12 bases between them. The CDR3 runs to 17 residues. Germline V gene lookup returns CDR1 SGHTA and CDR2 FQGNSA. In nucleotides, the CDR3 is TGTGCCAGCAGCTTCTACGCCTCAACCTCTGGGGCCAACGTCCTGACTTTC. Translated: CASSFYASTSGANVLTF. Supplemented by reference TRBV7-2 and TRBJ2-6, the full variable domain reads GAGVSQSPSNKVTEKGKDVELRCDPISGHTALYWYRQSLGQGLEFLIYFQGNSAPDKSGLPSDRFSAERTGGSVSTLTIQRTQQEDSAVYLCASSFYASTSGANVLTFGAGSRLTVL.